This TCR beta chain is from a study of OX40 agonist ivuxolimab in advanced cancers. Whole-study context: The study gave patients intravenous ivuxolimab at 0.01 to 10 mg/kg every 2 weeks. Prior anti-PD-1, anti-PD-L1 or anti-CTLA-4 therapy was allowed; 40% had some.

V lost 0 bases and J 2 bases, leaving 7 bases between the germline ends. The germline V gene encodes CDR1 SGHAT and CDR2 FQNNGV. CDR3 length: 14 residues. Clones were sequenced by immunoSEQ multiplex PCR, and TCRdb holds only the in-frame ones, with some missing. The sample lists roughly 84,000 clones, roughly 80% occurring once. Broader study findings: On average, CD8+ T cells had more expanded clones than CD4+.

A history of autoimmune disease or systemic immunosuppression excluded patients. A word on this clone: Its specificity is not known.

The sequence derives from an adult with an advanced solid tumor such as melanoma, head and neck, liver or kidney cancer. The V gene is TRBV11-2, the J gene TRBJ1-2; the D is unclear. The source was CD4+ or CD8+ T cells sorted from blood, collected in a trial of the OX40 agonist ivuxolimab. The CDR3 spells CASSLETGNYGYTF. CDR3 bases: TGTGCCAGCAGCTTAGAAACGGGGAACTATGGCTACACCTTC.